What follows describes a single TCR beta chain. The germline gene is not matched at one end of the junction; a read error may be the cause. Germline V gene sequence: CDR1 SGHAT, CDR2 FQNNGV. This CDR3 has 13 amino acids. TCR beta CDR3 sequences were amplified from RNA transcripts. First-round RT-PCR of the TCR CDR3 relied on the HTBI primer set. Via MiXCR, TCRdb re-called the multiplex PCR reads, giving one row per CDR3 protein. This table has 500,000 to 650,000 distinct CDR3 sequences, approximately 14% appearing once. This record belongs to a study of T cells in Graves' hyperthyroidism and ophthalmopathy.

Sequencing was performed on blood. This chain links TRBV11-2 with TRBJ1-1, with D unclear. This receptor was taken from a woman aged 45-60 years with Graves' ophthalmopathy. CDR3 nucleotides: TGTGCCAGCGGCTTAACCCCCAACACTGAAGCTTTCTTT. Protein sequence: CASGLTPNTEAFF.